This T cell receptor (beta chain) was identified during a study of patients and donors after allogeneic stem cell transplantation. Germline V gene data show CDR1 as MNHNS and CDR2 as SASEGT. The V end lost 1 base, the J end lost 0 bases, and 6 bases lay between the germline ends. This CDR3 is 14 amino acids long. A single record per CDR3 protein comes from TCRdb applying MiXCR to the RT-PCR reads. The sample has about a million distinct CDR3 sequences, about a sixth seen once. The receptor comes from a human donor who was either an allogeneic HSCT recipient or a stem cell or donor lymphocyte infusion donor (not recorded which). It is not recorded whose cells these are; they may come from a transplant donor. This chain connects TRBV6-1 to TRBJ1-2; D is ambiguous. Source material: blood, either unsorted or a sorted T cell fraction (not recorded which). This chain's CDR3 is CASSEDVSNYGYTF. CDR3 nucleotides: TGTGCCAGCAGTGAAGACGTTTCTAACTATGGCTACACCTTC.